The rows below give T cell receptor beta chains drawn from one sample of a study of T cells in Graves' hyperthyroidism and ophthalmopathy. TCRdb called the multiplex PCR reads again in MiXCR, with one record for every CDR3 protein. This table holds around 250,000 distinct CDR3 sequences, less than 15% found once. The specimen was blood. The receptors shown here come from a woman in her 40s with Graves' hyperthyroidism that later progressed to Graves' ophthalmopathy. Both conserved end residues are part of each CDR3. Each record gives: D gene, clone size, V gene, J gene, CDR3 protein, CDR3 DNA. A D gene is named only where the DNA matches it firmly. Clone size is not always given. Where it is, it says once, few, many or a class for expanded clones.

-	many	TRBV6-1	TRBJ2-5	CASSQARTHDQETQYF	TGTGCCAGCAGCCAGGCCCGAACCCATGACCAAGAGACCCAGTACTTC
TRBD2	many	TRBV7-2	TRBJ2-7	CASSSYGLAGGYEQYF	TGTGCCAGCAGCTCTTATGGACTAGCGGGGGGGTACGAGCAGTACTTC
-	many	TRBV6-5	TRBJ2-7	CASRPTGRSYEQYF	TGTGCCAGCAGACCCACAGGGCGCTCCTACGAGCAGTACTTC
TRBD1	many	TRBV5-1	TRBJ1-2	CASRGTGENGYTF	TGCGCCAGCCGCGGGACAGGGGAAAATGGCTACACCTTC
-	many	TRBV5-1	TRBJ2-7	CASSRRDFSYEQYF	TGCGCCAGCAGCCGGAGGGACTTCTCCTACGAGCAGTACTTC
-	-	TRBV11-2	TRBJ2-2	CASTFKLYRDANGELFF	TGTGCCAGCACCTTTAAGCTTTACAGGGATGCTAACGGGGAGCTGTTTTTT
-	many	TRBV28	TRBJ2-1	CASSLAGIYSDEQFF	TGTGCCAGCAGTTTAGCGGGAATATACAGCGATGAGCAGTTCTTC
-	-	TRBV10-3	TRBJ2-7	CAIEGPTLEQYF	TGTGCCATCGAGGGACCGACCCTCGAGCAGTACTTC
TRBD2	many	TRBV4-1	TRBJ2-7	CASSQEPLLAGSSYEQYF	TGCGCCAGCAGCCAAGAACCTCTTCTAGCGGGAAGCTCCTACGAGCAGTACTTC
-	many	TRBV20-1	TRBJ1-2	CSARDMEGGYTF	TGCAGTGCTAGAGATATGGAGGGTGGCTACACCTTC